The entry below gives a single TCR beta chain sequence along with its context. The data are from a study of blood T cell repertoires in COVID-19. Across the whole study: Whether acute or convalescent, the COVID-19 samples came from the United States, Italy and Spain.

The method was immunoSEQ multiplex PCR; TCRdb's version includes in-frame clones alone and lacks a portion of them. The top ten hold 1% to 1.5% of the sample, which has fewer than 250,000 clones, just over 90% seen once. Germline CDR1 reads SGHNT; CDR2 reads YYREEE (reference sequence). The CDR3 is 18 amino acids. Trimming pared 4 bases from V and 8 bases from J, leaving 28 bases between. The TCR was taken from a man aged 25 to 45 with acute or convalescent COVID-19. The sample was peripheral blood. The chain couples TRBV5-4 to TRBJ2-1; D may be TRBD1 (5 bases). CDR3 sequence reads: CASSLPGFETELTHEQFF. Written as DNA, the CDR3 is TGTGCCAGCAGCCTTCCCGGGTTCGAGACAGAATTGACTCATGAGCAGTTCTTC.